This TCR beta chain stems from a study of T-cell reconstitution after alpha-beta-depleted transplantation in children. General study results and limits: After transplant, high TCRbeta diversity at day 60 in some patients arose from surviving recipient T cells and thymic progenitors. At around two months after transplant, the alpha-beta T cells were reportedly derived from several hundred expanded clones that came from non-depleted graft cells.

As it was prepared, the TCRbeta library received unique molecular identifiers. TCRdb reprocessed the PCR reads with MiXCR, giving one entry per CDR3 protein. The profile shows around 190,000 distinct CDR3 sequences, under 8.5% of them singletons. V dropped 4 bases and J dropped 7 bases, with 10 bases sitting between them. Germline lookup yields CDR1 MDHEN and CDR2 SYDVKM. This CDR3 is 13 amino acids long. This clonotype was counted ten times or more. Its target is not known. Sequencing used PBMCs, obtained before TCRalphabeta/CD19-depleted stem cell transplant. The V gene is TRBV28, the J gene TRBJ2-2; D ambiguous. The sequence came from a boy younger than 10 with acute lymphoblastic leukemia, due to receive a stem cell transplant. The CDR3 bases are TGTGCCAGCAGTTGGGCCTACAACGGGGAGCTGTTTTTT. Protein sequence: CASSWAYNGELFF.